These T cell receptor beta chains were read from a single sample in a study of blood T cell repertoires in COVID-19. The table came from immunoSEQ multiplex PCR; TCRdb's copy has only in-frame clones and leaves some out. The profile shows 130,000 to 150,000 clones, around four fifths of them singletons. The sequenced material came from peripheral blood. These receptors were taken from a human donor in a cohort sampled during active COVID-19. Both conserved end residues are part of each CDR3. A D gene is named only where the DNA matches it firmly. The size entry is marked missing in some rows and otherwise reads once, few, many or a size class.

v_call	j_call	d_call	clone_size	cdr3_aa	cdr3_nt
TRBV19	TRBJ1-2	TRBD1	NA	CASSTGEAWGYTF	TGTGCCAGTAGCACAGGGGAGGCGTGGGGCTACACCTTC
TRBV9	TRBJ1-6	TRBD1	NA	CASSVVKPGGLYNSPLHF	TGTGCCAGCAGCGTAGTAAAGCCAGGGGGCTTGTATAATTCACCCCTCCACTTT
TRBV28	TRBJ1-2	TRBD1	NA	CASKGTGRYGYTF	TGTGCCAGCAAGGGGACAGGCCGCTATGGCTACACCTTC
TRBV4-1	TRBJ2-3	NA	NA	CASSQEGFPPPDTQYF	TGCGCCAGCAGCCAAGAGGGCTTCCCCCCCCCAGATACGCAGTATTTT
TRBV19	TRBJ1-2	TRBD1	NA	CASSITLTGFTTYGYTF	TGTGCCAGTAGTATAACCTTGACAGGGTTCACTACCTATGGCTACACCTTC
TRBV3-1/TRBV3-2	TRBJ2-1	NA	NA	CASSQDPRTGNYNEQFF	TGTGCCAGCAGCCAAGATCCACGGACTGGCAATTACAATGAGCAGTTCTTC
TRBV7-9	TRBJ2-5	TRBD1	NA	CASSLDRSRGRPGQYF	TGTGCCAGCAGCTTAGATCGGAGCAGGGGGCGCCCGGGGCAGTACTTC
TRBV5-1	TRBJ2-3	TRBD2	NA	CASSSSGRANSDTQYF	TGCGCCAGCAGCTCTAGCGGGAGGGCCAATTCAGATACGCAGTATTTT
TRBV6-5	TRBJ1-1	NA	NA	CASSYSGGRTEAFF	TGTGCCAGCAGTTACTCAGGGGGAAGGACTGAAGCTTTCTTT
TRBV3-1/TRBV3-2	TRBJ1-4	NA	NA	CASSQDNRGGKLFF	TGTGCCAGCAGCCAAGATAATCGAGGGGGAAAACTGTTTTTT
TRBV5-1	TRBJ1-1	NA	NA	CASSSTTGVNTEAFF	TGCGCCAGCAGCTCTACGACAGGAGTGAACACTGAAGCTTTCTTT
TRBV9	TRBJ2-3	TRBD2	once	CASSGVAGAITDTQYF	TGTGCCAGCAGCGGCGTAGCGGGGGCTATCACAGATACGCAGTATTTT
TRBV5-1	TRBJ1-5	NA	NA	CASSSTGDSNQPQHF	TGCGCCAGCAGCTCGACAGGAGATAGCAATCAGCCCCAGCATTTT
TRBV27	TRBJ1-4	NA	NA	CASSFTEAGEKLFF	TGTGCCAGCAGTTTTACAGAAGCTGGTGAAAAACTGTTTTTT
TRBV19	TRBJ1-6	NA	few	CASTLRGTGDSPLHF	TGTGCCAGTACCCTGCGGGGGACGGGGGATTCACCCCTCCACTTT
TRBV29-1	TRBJ2-5	NA	NA	CSETGQSGETQYF	TGCAGCGAGACCGGACAGTCGGGTGAGACCCAGTACTTC
TRBV20-1	TRBJ1-2	NA	NA	CSFAGNYGYTF	TGCAGTTTCGCAGGGAACTATGGCTACACCTTC
TRBV14	TRBJ1-2	TRBD1	NA	CASSHLTGAGGYTF	TGTGCCAGCAGCCACCTTACAGGGGCTGGCGGCTACACCTTC
TRBV5-1	TRBJ2-1	TRBD2	NA	CASSRGRASGSSDEQFF	TGCGCCAGCAGCCGCGGTAGGGCTAGCGGGAGTAGCGATGAGCAGTTCTTC
TRBV9	TRBJ2-1	TRBD2	NA	CASSTFGLADYNEQFF	TGTGCCAGCAGCACCTTCGGACTAGCGGACTACAATGAGCAGTTCTTC
TRBV12-3/TRBV12-4	TRBJ1-2	NA	once	CASRTGHGGYTF	TGTGCCAGCAGAACAGGGCACGGCGGCTACACCTTC
TRBV7-3	TRBJ2-2	NA	NA	CASSARGGAGELFF	TGTGCCAGCAGCGCCAGGGGAGGGGCCGGGGAGCTGTTTTTT
TRBV25-1	TRBJ1-2	TRBD1	NA	CASSSMDRGYGYTF	TGTGCCAGCAGTTCGATGGACAGGGGGTATGGCTACACCTTC
TRBV4-1	TRBJ2-1	NA	NA	CASSQVSEPGLSSYNEQFF	TGCGCCAGCAGCCAAGTCTCCGAGCCGGGACTTAGCTCCTACAATGAGCAGTTCTTC
TRBV29-1	TRBJ2-7	TRBD2	NA	CSAGPPGGEQYF	TGCAGCGCCGGGCCTCCCGGGGGGGAGCAGTACTTC
TRBV28	TRBJ1-4	NA	NA	CASSQTGPYEKLFF	TGTGCCAGCAGTCAGACAGGACCTTATGAAAAACTGTTTTTT
TRBV3-1/TRBV3-2	TRBJ2-7	TRBD1	NA	CASSQGDRGYEQYF	TGTGCCAGCAGCCAAGGGGACAGGGGCTACGAGCAGTACTTC
TRBV27	TRBJ1-2	TRBD1	NA	CASSSDTTGWYGYTF	TGTGCCAGCAGTTCCGACACGACAGGGTGGTATGGCTACACCTTC
TRBV6-5	TRBJ2-5	NA	NA	CASRTDIETQYF	TGTGCCAGCAGGACAGATATCGAGACCCAGTACTTC
TRBV6-6	TRBJ2-7	TRBD2	NA	CASSHTGTSGGSYEQYF	TGTGCCAGCAGTCATACCGGGACTAGCGGGGGCTCCTACGAGCAGTACTTC
TRBV15	TRBJ1-1	NA	NA	CATSKGLNTEAFF	TGTGCCACCAGCAAGGGGCTGAACACTGAAGCTTTCTTT
TRBV11-1	TRBJ1-1	TRBD1	NA	CASSGDRANTEAFF	TGTGCCAGCTCAGGGGACAGGGCCAACACTGAAGCTTTCTTT
TRBV27	TRBJ2-1	NA	NA	CASSFGSTVNNEQFF	TGTGCCAGCAGTTTCGGCTCCACAGTCAACAATGAGCAGTTCTTC
TRBV3-1/TRBV3-2	TRBJ2-3	TRBD1	NA	CASSQEGQGLDTQYF	TGTGCCAGCAGCCAGGAAGGACAGGGCTTAGATACGCAGTATTTT
TRBV9	TRBJ1-2	NA	NA	CASSKVGGDGYGYTF	TGTGCCAGCAGCAAGGTGGGAGGGGATGGTTATGGCTACACCTTC
TRBV3-1/TRBV3-2	TRBJ1-6	NA	few	CASSQATGMGSPLHF	TGTGCCAGCAGCCAAGCAACAGGGATGGGTTCACCCCTCCACTTT
TRBV27	TRBJ1-2	NA	NA	CASSLTGTVYGYTF	TGTGCCAGCAGTTTAACAGGGACGGTCTATGGCTACACCTTC
TRBV6-5	TRBJ1-5	TRBD1	few	CASSPGQEGRQPQHF	TGTGCCAGCAGTCCGGGACAGGAAGGGAGACAGCCCCAGCATTTT
TRBV28	TRBJ2-3	TRBD1	few	CASSFQDRGDTQYF	TGTGCCAGCAGTTTCCAGGACAGGGGGGATACGCAGTATTTT
TRBV10-3	TRBJ2-5	NA	NA	CAINTGGEETQYF	TGTGCCATCAATACTGGAGGGGAAGAGACCCAGTACTTC
TRBV5-1	TRBJ2-3	NA	NA	CASSSGGKGDTQYF	TGCGCCAGCAGCTCAGGAGGGAAGGGGGATACGCAGTATTTT
TRBV5-4	TRBJ2-5	NA	NA	CASSLAQETQYF	TGTGCCAGCAGCTTGGCGCAAGAGACCCAGTACTTC
TRBV5-6	TRBJ2-1	NA	NA	CASSLAGRGGEQFF	TGTGCCAGCAGCTTGGCAGGGAGGGGGGGTGAGCAGTTCTTC
TRBV4-1	TRBJ2-1	TRBD2	NA	CASSQVPSGGAGNEQFF	TGCGCCAGCAGCCAGGTCCCTAGCGGGGGGGCGGGCAATGAGCAGTTCTTC
TRBV2	TRBJ1-5	TRBD1	NA	CASSSQMTGVRAQHF	TGTGCCAGCAGCTCCCAAATGACAGGGGTCAGGGCCCAGCATTTT
TRBV2	TRBJ2-2	NA	NA	CASMRGTNTGELFF	TGTGCCAGCATGCGGGGTACGAACACCGGGGAGCTGTTTTTT
TRBV10-3	TRBJ2-3	TRBD1	NA	CAISIGQDTDTQYF	TGTGCCATCAGTATCGGACAGGACACAGATACGCAGTATTTT
TRBV3-1/TRBV3-2	TRBJ1-2	NA	NA	CASSLGGLAGYGYTF	TGTGCCAGCAGCTTAGGGGGGCTAGCGGGCTATGGCTACACCTTC
TRBV2	TRBJ2-1	TRBD2	NA	CASRRSRGDRYNEQFF	TGTGCCAGCAGGCGGTCACGGGGGGACCGCTACAATGAGCAGTTCTTC